This TCR beta chain derives from a study of shared clonotypes between healthy human individuals. Findings of the study overall: In general, naive subsets displayed greater estimated richness than memory subsets did. Deeper or shallower sequencing was expected to change how clonotypes are shared among donors.

Sequenced by immunoSEQ multiplex PCR; TCRdb stores in-frame clones only, minus some. The sample has under 1,100,000 clones, about 74% seen once. A note on this clone: Its target is unknown.

The donors were all Caucasian adults (living in Nashville, Tennessee). Trimming at V came to 6 bases and at J to 4 bases, leaving 10 bases not matched to a gene. Germline V lookup: CDR1 SNHLY, CDR2 FYNNEI. This CDR3 comprises 15 residues. The V and J genes are TRBV2 and TRBJ1-2; 8 nucleotides agree with TRBD1. The sequence came from a man aged 18 to 30 in good health. Sequencing was performed on memory CD4+ T cells sorted from blood. Subset here: CD45RA-negative fraction. CDR3 amino acids: CASSQGQGSSYGYTF. Here the CDR3 DNA reads TGTGCCAGCAGCCAAGGACAGGGAAGTAGCTATGGCTACACCTTC.